This T cell receptor (beta chain) came from a study of blood T cell repertoires in COVID-19. Study information: COVID-19 samples from acute and convalescent phases originated in the United States, Italy and Spain. T cells, B-cell-depleted T cells, or PBMCs provided the cDNA or gDNA that served as material.

This clone is a singleton in its sample. V was pared by 1 base and J by 3 bases, with 4 bases of the junction left unmatched. This CDR3 is built from 15 residues. Germline values: CDR1 SGHTA, CDR2 FQGNSA. The authors' processing: Estimation of nucleated cell counts relied on the amplification of reference gene primers. Clones were read by immunoSEQ multiplex PCR, and TCRdb kept only the in-frame ones, dropping some. Clone size and V and J calls were adopted from that table, with D and trimming inferred from the DNA. This sample has more than 95,000 clones; about four fifths occur once, and the top ten carry over 9%.

The receptor's source is a woman in her sixties or seventies with acute or convalescent COVID-19. The sequenced sample was peripheral blood. The chain combines TRBV7-2 with TRBJ2-3, with 7 bases identical to TRBD1. CDR3 nucleotides: TGTGCCAGCAGCTTAGGAGGGGGCCATACAGATACGCAGTATTTT. This codes for CASSLGGGHTDTQYF. Supplemented by reference TRBV7-2 and TRBJ2-3, the full variable domain reads GAGVSQSPSNKVTEKGKDVELRCDPISGHTALYWYRQSLGQGLEFLIYFQGNSAPDKSGLPSDRFSAERTGGSVSTLTIQRTQQEDSAVYLCASSLGGGHTDTQYFGPGTRLTVL.